This TCR beta chain was profiled in a study of early T cells in non-severe SARS-CoV-2 infection. Study in general: Chains from this unsorted whole-blood bulk RNA could not be paired.

cDNA molecules, individually, were tagged with unique molecular identifiers. TCRdb fed the 5' RACE reads into MiXCR, producing one record per CDR3 protein. Here the sample spans over 50,000 distinct CDR3 sequences, roughly a tenth being singletons. Trimming cost V 5 bases and J 9 bases, with 11 bases left between them. CDR3 length equals 12 residues. Germline assignment: CDR1 SGHAT and CDR2 FQNNGV. This clonotype was detected ten times or more. The antigen is unknown. Study conclusions and caveats: Missing private and CD4 specificities, VDJdb matching favored anti-spike CD8 responses.

What was sequenced was whole blood. The receptor's source is an adult who was a healthcare worker with PCR-confirmed SARS-CoV-2 infection or an uninfected control (not recorded which). The chain links TRBV11-2 to TRBJ2-1; D is unclear. The CDR3 is CASSRLRSEQFF. CDR3 nucleotide sequence: TGTGCCAGCAGCAGACTCCGCTCTGAGCAGTTCTTC.